This record covers a single TCR beta chain. Its antigen is currently not known. Per-base qualities were not stored, and no clone one base away is much larger. The source of the sample is a study of cytomegalovirus exposure and HLA in healthy donors (dated by TCRdb to 2016 to 2017). As for the study more broadly: The 670 or so repertoires of the first cohort and the roughly 120 validation repertoires were produced on the same platform, according to a later analysis. The aim of the study was to test whether cataloging public T cell receptors could identify signatures of past pathogen exposure. In addition to the first cohort of 666 subjects, a separate validation cohort of 130 or so different subjects was used. High-throughput TCR immunosequencing, statistical association of individual TCRs with disease status, and machine learning were combined to predict cytomegalovirus infection status. Paper-wide results and their limitations: The authors suggested that the approach could potentially be generalized to other disease states and immunological phenotypes. Most TCR sequences were observed very rarely across donors, whereas some public TCRs were present in many individuals. In both the original and validation cohorts, the classifier was reported to diagnose cytomegalovirus status with high specificity and sensitivity. The validation cohort had no HLA typing available for a later analysis, so co-occurrence within that cohort was assessed over all 130 or so repertoires. A later analysis found that TCRs clustered in the first cohort also tended to co-occur in the 120 validation repertoires, with roughly 95% of cluster scores above 0. In vitro tests confirmed that a few of the cytomegalovirus-associated TCR beta chains recognize cytomegalovirus antigens. A total of fewer than 200 TCR beta chains were listed by the study as associated with cytomegalovirus.

The germline V gene encodes CDR1 MNHNS and CDR2 SASEGT. From the cysteine up to the phenylalanine, the CDR3 has a length of 14 residues. The sequence is cut down to CDR3 DNA, 42 bases in frame from base 1. Trimming removed 10 bases from V and 3 bases from J; the gene matches leave 8 bases unexplained. The donors were included in the validation cohort of 90 to 150 subjects, a group kept apart from the roughly 700-subject first cohort. Receptor libraries were prepared by the immunoSEQ multiplex PCR assay. On the authors' methods: A statistical classification framework was built for diagnosing cytomegalovirus status from the catalog of TCR beta chain sequences. TCRdb took over this immuneACCESS table, retaining in-frame rearrangements with V and J assigned. Such tables are incomplete; in checked studies, under half of the missing clones stem from an unresolved V gene, and the remainder is unexplained. V and J calls plus clone size are reproduced from that table; the DNA served to infer D and trimming. The sample table contains 120,000 to 150,000 clones; only one count was recorded for 85% to 90% of them. 2.5% to 4% of the sample comes from the top ten.

The sequence derives from a woman under 30 in good health and CMV-seropositive. In this chain, TRBV6-1 is recombined with TRBJ2-3; 9 central bases correspond to TRBD2. The sequencing sample was made of PBMCs. DNA sequence: TGTGCCATCGCCGGGACTAGCAGGACAGATACGCAGTATTTT. It translates to CAIAGTSRTDTQYF.